The present T cell receptor beta chain was sequenced within a study of T cell responses to AZD1222 COVID-19 vaccine. Findings and caveats of the study: It should be noted that donors were predominantly white British and more often female, and clonal diversity was possibly underestimated. Baseline seropositivity occurred in only a handful of AZD1222 recipients. Regions 160-218 and 743-854 dominated among vaccine-associated CD4 TCRs spanning spike.

Generated by immunoSEQ multiplex PCR, the TCRdb table keeps only in-frame clones and is missing some. The table includes about 140,000 clones, about nine tenths detected once. This CDR3 has 16 residues. In germline, CDR1 is SGHNT, CDR2 YYREEE (reference sequence). Between the trimmed V and J ends, which lost 6 bases and 1 base, there was a span of 19 bases. As for this clone: What it binds is not known.

Sequencing was performed on peripheral blood, taken on day 0 of AZD1222 vaccination. The TCR originated in an adult in good health. The rearrangement joins TRBV5-4 to TRBJ1-1; D may be TRBD1 (6 bases). The CDR3 DNA reads as TGTGCCAGCACCCTAGAAGGGGGGCCTTCGAACACTGAAGCTTTCTTT. Its protein is CASTLEGGPSNTEAFF.